The clone carrying this T cell receptor beta chain was counted a few times. This sample's TCRbeta library carried unique molecular identifier barcodes. MiXCR, run by TCRdb on the PCR reads, gives a single entry per CDR3 protein. The sample records about 600,000 distinct CDR3 sequences, roughly a tenth being singletons. The entry originates in a study of T-cell reconstitution after alpha-beta-depleted transplantation in children. Germline V gene sequence: CDR1 MRHNA, CDR2 SNTAGT. This CDR3 is 15 amino acids long. The trim removed 3 bases at V and 4 bases at J, leaving 5 bases unmatched. This sequence originates from a human donor who donated a stem cell graft to a child with acute myeloid leukemia. This chain uses TRBV6-4 with TRBJ2-1; 8 bases line up with TRBD2. Specimen: PBMCs from the stem cell graft donor, collected from the stem cell graft. The CDR3 loop reads CASSEIAGGYNEQFF. The CDR3 DNA follows: TGTGCCAGCAGTGAAATTGCGGGAGGTTACAATGAGCAGTTCTTC.